The next 2 T cell receptor beta chains were all read from a single sample in a study of blood T cell repertoires in COVID-19. The method was immunoSEQ multiplex PCR; TCRdb's version includes in-frame clones alone and lacks a portion of them. The sample has 250,000 or so clones, 82% seen once. The sequencing sample was made of peripheral blood. The receptors were gathered from a woman older than 75 with acute or convalescent COVID-19.

This clone was picked up one time. The chain links TRBV11-3 to TRBJ2-1, with 8 bases aligning to TRBD1. The CDR3 runs to 16 residues. Germline V gives CDR1 SGHNT, CDR2 YENEEA. J was trimmed by 5 bases and V by 1 base; bases with no gene match: 7. This CDR3 reads CASSLAQGARNNEQFF. CDR3 bases: TGTGCCAGCAGCTTAGCGCAGGGGGCGCGCAACAATGAGCAGTTCTTC.

This chain connects TRBV6-1 to TRBJ2-1; D uncertain. Germline V gene data show CDR1 as MNHNS and CDR2 as SASEGT. The CDR3 extends over 11 amino acids. V was shortened by 5 bases and J by 6 bases, with 5 bases between the two germline ends. CDR3 in DNA: TGTGCCAGCAGTTATAGCAATGAGCAGTTCTTC. Protein sequence: CASSYSNEQFF.